The clone carrying this T cell receptor (beta chain) turned up a few times. Its antigen remains unknown. The CDR3 has 12 residues. Per germline, CDR1 GTSNPN and CDR2 SVGIG (reference sequence). The ends were cut back, 3 bases at V and 5 bases at J, with 7 bases in the middle. TCRdb re-called the 5' RACE reads with MiXCR, one entry per CDR3 protein. The table records 55,000 to 75,000 distinct CDR3 sequences, around a quarter of them present only once. The source of the sample is a study of T-cell memory formation after mild COVID-19. Study findings and constraints: CD4+ contracting clones were mainly CM and EM; CD8+ ones, EMRA. Later expanders leaned CD4+, whereas day 15 to 85 contracting clones were balanced CD4/CD8.

The rearrangement joins TRBV30 to TRBJ2-2; no clear D gene. The sample taken for sequencing was PBMCs or a T cell subset sorted from them (not recorded which). This TCR came from a man aged 18 to 29 who had mild COVID-19 (a few samples of this study predate the infection). Cell type and time point are not known. For the CDR3, the DNA is TGTGCCTGGAGCACTCCAACCGGGGAGCTGTTTTTT. Translated, it gives CAWSTPTGELFF.